The clone carrying this T cell receptor (beta chain) was detected only once. Its antigen is not known. These data come from a study of siplizumab effects on memory and regulatory T cells. Study-wide results and caveats: Naive T cell populations appeared to exhibit greater diversity than memory cells and appeared to be major alloresponse contributors.

This CDR3 is 14 amino acids long. V was pared by 3 bases and J by 5 bases, with 4 bases of the junction left unmatched. Germline assignment: CDR1 SEHNR and CDR2 FQNEAQ (reference sequence). Sequenced by immunoSEQ multiplex PCR; TCRdb stores in-frame clones only, minus some. The sample has some 100,000 clones; roughly 93% are singletons. This receptor was identified in a human donor in good health. V and J are TRBV7-9 and TRBJ2-5; TRBD2 matches 9 bases. The sequenced material came from CD8+ T cells sorted from blood. CDR3 in DNA: TGTGCCAGCAGCTTCTTAGCGGGAGACGAGACCCAGTACTTC. Translated: CASSFLAGDETQYF.